These T cell receptor beta chains were read from a single sample in a study of blood T cell repertoires in COVID-19. Sequenced by immunoSEQ multiplex PCR; TCRdb stores in-frame clones only, minus some. This sample has roughly 62,000 clones; 78% occur once, and the top ten carry over 25%. The specimen sequenced was peripheral blood. The receptors derive from a human donor in a cohort sampled during active COVID-19. Both conserved end residues are part of each CDR3. Fields, in order: V gene, J gene, CDR3 protein.

v_call: TRBV3-1/TRBV3-2; j_call: TRBJ1-1; cdr3_aa: CASSQDWPGAEAFF
v_call: TRBV5-1; j_call: TRBJ1-6; cdr3_aa: CASSLVTANSPLHF
v_call: TRBV5-1; j_call: TRBJ1-3; cdr3_aa: CASSPGTGRNTIYF
v_call: TRBV6-5; j_call: TRBJ2-3; cdr3_aa: CASSYSRTSTDTQYF
v_call: TRBV7-3; j_call: TRBJ2-1; cdr3_aa: CASSSGLAGDEQFF
v_call: TRBV28; j_call: TRBJ2-7; cdr3_aa: CASNQGDEQYF
v_call: TRBV7-9; j_call: TRBJ2-7; cdr3_aa: CASTLGGVTYEQYF
v_call: TRBV10-3; j_call: TRBJ1-4; cdr3_aa: CAISGDRANLKKTVF
v_call: TRBV4-1; j_call: TRBJ1-5; cdr3_aa: CASSLTDEGNQPQHF
v_call: TRBV5-1; j_call: TRBJ2-2; cdr3_aa: CASSLVGTGNTGELFF
v_call: TRBV27; j_call: TRBJ1-4; cdr3_aa: CASSRNGENEKLFF
v_call: TRBV27; j_call: TRBJ1-1; cdr3_aa: CASSKGDVLNTEAFF